This T cell receptor beta chain was captured in a study of shared clonotypes between healthy human individuals. This clone appeared many times. Assay: immunoSEQ multiplex PCR; the TCRdb copy retains only in-frame clones and omits some. The data contain about 660,000 clones, around two thirds of them seen just once; the ten biggest clones take up roughly 1.7%. The clonotype originates from a woman between 25 and 40 years old in good health. Sequencing input: memory CD4+ T cells sorted from blood. Subset given: CD45RA-negative fraction.

CDR3 region: CSANKQHGYTF. The CDR3 nucleotides are TGCAGTGCTAATAAACAGCATGGCTACACCTTC. This chain joins TRBV20-1 and TRBJ1-2; D is ambiguous. CDR1 and CDR2 from the germline V gene are DFQATT and SNEGSKA (reference sequence). This CDR3 contains 11 residues. V dropped 4 bases and J dropped 6 bases, with 9 bases sitting between them.